The following is a TCR beta chain sequence with its context. A much larger clone sits a single nucleotide away, making a read error possible. RNA was extracted from bulk tissue without any cell sorting. The normal lung tissue was taken more than 3 cm from the tumor edge. V dropped 5 bases and J dropped 2; count of bases not matched to a gene: 12. The CDR3 length is 16 residues. The sample originates from a study of tumor and adjacent non-tumor tissue in lung cancer. The library came from three nested PCR rounds adapted from ARM-PCR protocols. TCRdb analysed the multiplex PCR reads with MiXCR anew, one entry per CDR3 protein. The table has some 70,000 distinct CDR3 sequences, roughly 75% seen once.

This TCR came from a woman between 45 and 60 years old with non-small cell lung cancer. Sequenced: distant non-tumor lung tissue. The chain links TRBV12-3 or TRBV12-4 to TRBJ2-7; 7 bases align to TRBD2. The CDR3 DNA sequence: TGTGCCAGCAGTCCCCAACTAGCGACTGTCCCCTACGAGCAGTACTTC. Protein: CASSPQLATVPYEQYF.